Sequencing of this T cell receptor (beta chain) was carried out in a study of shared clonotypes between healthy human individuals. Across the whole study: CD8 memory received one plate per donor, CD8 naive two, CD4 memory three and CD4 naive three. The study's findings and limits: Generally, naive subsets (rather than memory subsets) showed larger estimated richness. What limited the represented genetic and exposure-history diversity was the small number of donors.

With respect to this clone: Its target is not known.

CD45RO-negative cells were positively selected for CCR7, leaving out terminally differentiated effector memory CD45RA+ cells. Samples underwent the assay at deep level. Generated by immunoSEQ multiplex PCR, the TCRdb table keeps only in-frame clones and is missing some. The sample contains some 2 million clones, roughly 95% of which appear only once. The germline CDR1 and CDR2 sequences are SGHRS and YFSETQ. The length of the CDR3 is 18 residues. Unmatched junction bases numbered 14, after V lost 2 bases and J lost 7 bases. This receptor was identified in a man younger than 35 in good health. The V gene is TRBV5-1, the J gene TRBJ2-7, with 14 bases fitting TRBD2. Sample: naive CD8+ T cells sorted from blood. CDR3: CASSFFGTSGSFRWEQYF. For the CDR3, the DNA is TGCGCCAGCAGCTTCTTTGGGACTAGCGGGAGTTTTCGTTGGGAGCAGTACTTC.